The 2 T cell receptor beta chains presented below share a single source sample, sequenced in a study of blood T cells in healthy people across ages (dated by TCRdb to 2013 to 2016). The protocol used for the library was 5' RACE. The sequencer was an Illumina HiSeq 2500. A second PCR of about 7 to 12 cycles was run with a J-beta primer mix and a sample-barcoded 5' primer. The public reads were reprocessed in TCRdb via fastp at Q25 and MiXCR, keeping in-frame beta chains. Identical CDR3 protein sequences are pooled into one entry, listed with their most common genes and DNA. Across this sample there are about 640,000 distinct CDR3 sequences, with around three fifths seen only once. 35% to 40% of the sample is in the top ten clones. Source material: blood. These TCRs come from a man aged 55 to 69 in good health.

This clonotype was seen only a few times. This CDR3 is CSARVQRGDNLRSNEQFF. The CDR3 DNA sequence: TGCAGTGCTAGAGTACAGCGGGGGGACAATTTACGGTCGAATGAGCAGTTCTTC. V and J are TRBV20-1 and TRBJ2-1; 9 bases map to TRBD2. V was clipped by 1 base and J by 7 bases; unmatched bases: 17. The CDR3 is made up of 18 amino acids. CDR1 and CDR2 (germline): DFQATT, SNEGSKA (reference sequence).

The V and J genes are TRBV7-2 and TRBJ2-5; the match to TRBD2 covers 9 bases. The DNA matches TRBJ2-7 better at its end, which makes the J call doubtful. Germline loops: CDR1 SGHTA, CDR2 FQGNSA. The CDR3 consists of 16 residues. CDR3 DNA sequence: TGTGCCAGCAGCTTAGTTGGCGGGGGGGCCTGGTACGAGCAGTACTTC. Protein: CASSLVGGGAWYEQYF.